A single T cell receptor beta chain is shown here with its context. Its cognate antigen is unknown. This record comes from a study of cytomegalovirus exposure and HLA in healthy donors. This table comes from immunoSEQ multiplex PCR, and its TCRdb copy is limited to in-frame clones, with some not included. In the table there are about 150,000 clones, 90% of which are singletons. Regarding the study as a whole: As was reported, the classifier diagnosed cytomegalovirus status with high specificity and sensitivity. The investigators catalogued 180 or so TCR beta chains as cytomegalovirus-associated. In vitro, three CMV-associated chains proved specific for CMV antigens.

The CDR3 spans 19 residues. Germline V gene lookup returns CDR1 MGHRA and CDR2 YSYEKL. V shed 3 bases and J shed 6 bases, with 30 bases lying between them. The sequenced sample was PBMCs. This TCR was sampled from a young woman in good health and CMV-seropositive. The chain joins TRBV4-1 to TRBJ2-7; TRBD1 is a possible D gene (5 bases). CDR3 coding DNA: TGCGCCAGCAGCCACCCCTCTGGCGGCATCGGCTTTAGGGGTCCCGAGCAGTACTTC. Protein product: CASSHPSGGIGFRGPEQYF.